This entry features one T cell receptor (beta chain) sequence. These data originate in a study of T-cell memory formation after mild COVID-19. Study-wide context: Most TCR clusters belonged to a single donor.

Looked up from germline, CDR1 is LGHDT and CDR2 is YNNKEL (reference sequence). V dropped 4 bases and J dropped 3 bases, with 12 bases sitting between them. The CDR3 covers 14 residues. TCRdb analysed the 5' RACE reads with MiXCR anew, one entry per CDR3 protein. The table lists 400,000 or so distinct CDR3 sequences, around 20% of them singletons. The specimen sequenced was PBMCs or a T cell subset sorted from them (not recorded which). This clonotype originated in an adult woman who had mild COVID-19 (a few samples of this study predate the infection). Cell type and time point are not known. V gene TRBV3-1 combines with J gene TRBJ1-2; D not resolved. As DNA, the CDR3 is TGTGCCAGCAGCCCACGCCCCACCGACTATGGCTACACCTTC. It is translated as CASSPRPTDYGYTF.